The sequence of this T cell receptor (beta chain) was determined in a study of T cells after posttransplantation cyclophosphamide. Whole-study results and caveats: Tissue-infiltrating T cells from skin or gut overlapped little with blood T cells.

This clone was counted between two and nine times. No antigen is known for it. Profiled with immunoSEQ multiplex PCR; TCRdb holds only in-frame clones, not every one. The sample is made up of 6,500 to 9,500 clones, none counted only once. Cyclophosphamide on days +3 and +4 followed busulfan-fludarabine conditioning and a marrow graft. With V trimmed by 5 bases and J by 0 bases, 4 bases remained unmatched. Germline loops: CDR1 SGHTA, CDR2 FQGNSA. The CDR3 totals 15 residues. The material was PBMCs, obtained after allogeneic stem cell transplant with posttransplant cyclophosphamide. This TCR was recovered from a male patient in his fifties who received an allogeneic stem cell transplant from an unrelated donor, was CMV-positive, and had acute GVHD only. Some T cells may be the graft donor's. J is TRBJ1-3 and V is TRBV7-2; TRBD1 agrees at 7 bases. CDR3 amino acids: CASSQDRVSGNTIYF. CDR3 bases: TGTGCCAGCAGCCAAGACAGGGTCTCTGGAAACACCATATATTTT.